The T cell receptor (beta chain) described here comes from a study of T-cell memory formation after mild COVID-19. Findings and limits, study-wide: That cross-reactive memory joined was suggested by some responding clones appearing in pre-infection memory. Clones which contracted sat mainly in CM and EM if CD4+, and in EMRA if CD8+. Clones shrinking between day 15 and 85 showed a balanced CD4/CD8 split, and those that grew later tilted toward CD4+.

As to this clonotype: What it binds is unknown.

This CDR3 has 13 residues. Trimming removed 0 bases from V and 7 bases from J, with 9 bases in between. The germline V gene encodes CDR1 LGHDT and CDR2 YNNKEL (reference sequence). Constant-segment primers served in 5'RACE that generated TCR alpha and TCR beta cDNA libraries bearing sample barcodes and UMIs. From the 5' RACE reads, TCRdb called clonotypes with MiXCR, one entry per CDR3 protein. The table records some 330,000 distinct CDR3 sequences, around 20% of them present only once. The origin of this receptor is an adult woman who had mild COVID-19 (a few samples of this study predate the infection). Cell type and time point are not known. The sample taken for sequencing was PBMCs or a T cell subset sorted from them (not recorded which). The rearrangement joins TRBV3-1 to TRBJ1-1, with no clear D. CDR3 sequence reads: CASSQDMEGEAFF. The CDR3 region has the DNA TGTGCCAGCAGCCAAGATATGGAGGGTGAAGCTTTCTTT.